This passage covers 28 T cell receptor beta chains from one sample sequenced in a study of beta chain features in type 1 diabetes. Their antigens remain unidentified. Whole-study results and caveats: Within each of all four CD4+ subsets, Type 1 diabetes patients had TCRB CDR3s that were moderately but significantly shorter.

All of the isolated RNA was reverse transcribed, so expressed TCRB transcripts were sequenced. The repertoire was sequenced with immunoSEQ multiplex PCR; TCRdb's copy has only in-frame clones and lacks some. Altogether 200,000 to 300,000 clones are present, under 13% being singletons, with the ten largest covering around 0.018%. Source material: naive CD4+ T cells from blood. Source of these receptors: a young man with type 1 diabetes.

V usage is TRBV18 and J usage is TRBJ1-1, with 9 bases aligning to TRBD1. Germline-derived CDR1 and CDR2 are KGHSH and LQKENI. V lost 6 bases to trimming and J lost 5 bases; unmatched junction nucleotides: 4. The CDR3 is 13 amino acids. The CDR3 reads CASSSGQGTEAFF. The CDR3 DNA follows: TGTGCCAGCTCTTCCGGACAGGGGACTGAAGCTTTCTTT.

The CDR3 sequence: CASSQDARQGDTQYF. Here the CDR3 DNA reads TGTGCCAGCAGCCAAGATGCAAGACAGGGAGATACGCAGTATTTT. V usage is TRBV14 and J usage is TRBJ2-3; 7 nucleotides align to TRBD1. Germline V gene data show CDR1 as SGHDN and CDR2 as FVKESK. V dropped 0 bases and J dropped 5; count of bases not matched to a gene: 5. The length of the CDR3 is 15 residues.

CDR3 in amino acids: CASSVEGGNYGYTF. The CDR3 nucleotides read TGTGCCAGCAGTGTAGAAGGGGGCAACTATGGCTACACCTTC. The chain uses TRBV2 and TRBJ1-2; 7 bases match TRBD1. CDR1 is SNHLY and CDR2 is FYNNEI in the germline V gene. The CDR3 consists of 14 residues. V lost 4 bases and J lost 2; bases outside the gene matches: 4.

This clone turned up a few times. The genes are TRBV29-1 and TRBJ1-1; 8 positions agree with TRBD1. The germline V gene has CDR1 SQVTM and CDR2 ANQGSEA. This CDR3 spans 15 amino acids. J was trimmed by 0 bases and V by 5 bases; bases with no gene match: 8. The CDR3 region is CSVRDRGLMNTEAFF. The CDR3 DNA is TGCAGCGTTAGAGACAGGGGATTGATGAACACTGAAGCTTTCTTT.

The chain employs TRBV15 and TRBJ1-2, with D perhaps TRBD1 (5 bases). V was cut by 0 bases and J by 3 bases, with 11 bases left in between. CDR1 LNHNV and CDR2 YYDKDF come from the germline V gene (reference sequence). The CDR3 has 15 residues. CDR3 residues: CATSRDVTEDYGYTF. The CDR3 DNA sequence: TGTGCCACCAGCAGAGATGTGACAGAGGACTATGGCTACACCTTC. The variable domain in full, completed from reference TRBV15 and TRBJ1-2, reads DAMVIQNPRYQVTQFGKPVTLSCSQTLNHNVMYWYQQKSSQAPKLLFHYYDKDFNNEADTPDNFQSRRPNTSFCFLDIRSPGLGDTAMYLCATSRDVTEDYGYTFGSGTRLTVV.

The table lists this clone with a few counts. This chain links TRBV9 with TRBJ1-6; D possibly corresponds to TRBD1 (5 bases). The CDR3 has 15 residues. V was trimmed by 0 bases and J by 8 bases, leaving 12 bases between them. The germline gives CDR1 SGDLS, CDR2 YYNGEE. For the CDR3, the DNA is TGTGCCAGCAGCGTAGAGGCAGGGCTGGATTCACCCCTCCACTTT. This gives the protein CASSVEAGLDSPLHF.

The gene calls are TRBV9 and TRBJ2-3, with unresolved D. Germline V gene lookup returns CDR1 SGDLS and CDR2 YYNGEE. The V end lost 0 bases, the J end lost 1 base, and 9 bases lay between the germline ends. CDR3 length: 15 amino acids. CDR3 amino acids: CASSVAPSGTDTQYF. Here the CDR3 DNA reads TGTGCCAGCAGCGTAGCTCCCAGCGGCACAGATACGCAGTATTTT.

The chain joins TRBV11-2 to TRBJ2-1; possibly TRBD1 for D (6 bases). The CDR3 has 13 amino acids. From germline, CDR1 is SGHAT and CDR2 FQNNGV. V dropped 2 bases and J dropped 8 bases, with 10 bases sitting between them. The CDR3 is CASSLQGFDEQFF. CDR3 DNA: TGTGCCAGCAGCTTACAGGGGTTTGATGAGCAGTTCTTC. The full variable domain, in which reference TRBV11-2 and TRBJ2-1 provide the parts outside the CDR3, is EAGVAQSPRYKIIEKRQSVAFWCNPISGHATLYWYQQILGQGPKLLIQFQNNGVVDDSQLPKDRFSAERLKGVDSTLKIQPAKLEDSAVYLCASSLQGFDEQFFGPGTRLTVL.

This clone was observed a handful of times. This chain uses TRBV7-2 with TRBJ2-3; D gene ambiguous. V lost 5 bases, J lost 4 bases, and 13 bases lay in between. Germline lookup yields CDR1 SGHTA and CDR2 FQGNSA. This CDR3 has 14 residues. The CDR3 DNA reads as TGTGCCAGCAGCCGGATTGGAGCCGCAGATACGCAGTATTTT. It is translated as CASSRIGAADTQYF.

The chain uses TRBV21-1 and TRBJ2-2; the DNA was not used to check the table's D call, TRBD2. TRBV21-1 represents a pseudogene. This CDR3 region has 13 residues. The DNA for the CDR3 is TGTGCCAGCAGCACAGCCTCCTCCGGGGAGCTGTTTTTT. As protein: CASSTASSGELFF.

In its sample, this clone was seen a few times. The chain recombines TRBV15 with TRBJ2-5; a weak D match, TRBD2 (5 bases). CDR1 is LNHNV, CDR2 YYDKDF, per germline (reference sequence). V was shortened by 0 bases and J by 5 bases, with 13 bases between the two germline ends. The CDR3 covers 15 residues. The CDR3 DNA follows: TGTGCCACCAGCAGAGATCTTAGCGCTAGGGAGACCCAGTACTTC. Protein sequence: CATSRDLSARETQYF.

The rearrangement uses TRBV11-2 and TRBJ2-1; 9 bases are a match to TRBD2. CDR1 is SGHAT and CDR2 is FQNNGV in the germline V gene. This CDR3 is 14 amino acids long. V was pared by 1 base and J by 8 bases, with 3 bases of the junction left unmatched. This CDR3 is CASSLGGGADEQFF. The CDR3 DNA reads as TGTGCCAGCAGCTTAGGCGGGGGGGCAGATGAGCAGTTCTTC.

This clone was recorded a few times. This rearrangement joins TRBV2 to TRBJ1-6; D gene ambiguous. With 8 bases removed from V and 9 bases from J, the gap between germline ends came to 20 bases. This CDR3 contains 15 residues. The germline gives CDR1 SNHLY, CDR2 FYNNEI. The CDR3 nucleotides are TGTGCCAGCTCCCCGGAGGCTACGGGAAGTTCACCCCTCCACTTT. Its translation: CASSPEATGSSPLHF.

The chain's CDR3 is CASSLEAGENHNYGYTF. The CDR3 DNA reads as TGCGCCAGCAGCTTGGAGGCAGGGGAAAATCATAACTATGGCTACACCTTC. The chain uses TRBV5-1 and TRBJ1-2; the D gene is possibly TRBD1 (6 bases). V was pared by 0 bases and J by 1 base, with 16 bases between. This CDR3 spans 17 amino acids. Germline V gene lookup returns CDR1 SGHRS and CDR2 YFSETQ.

The chain couples TRBV7-2 to TRBJ2-7; possibly TRBD1 for D (7 bases). V was cut by 2 bases and J by 5 bases, with 16 bases left in between. From germline, CDR1 is SGHTA and CDR2 FQGNSA. The CDR3 has 15 residues. CDR3 DNA sequence: TGTGCCAGCAGCTTACAGGGGGGTTTCCTGAACGAGCAGTACTTC. Protein product: CASSLQGGFLNEQYF.

The chain has TRBV29-1 and TRBJ2-4; D not certain. Germline V gene lookup returns CDR1 SQVTM and CDR2 ANQGSEA. V gave up 2 bases and J gave up 0 bases, with 5 bases separating them. The CDR3 is 13 amino acids. CDR3 region: CSVETLAKNIQYF. The CDR3 bases are TGCAGCGTTGAAACTTTAGCCAAAAACATTCAGTACTTC.

The chain has TRBV29-1 and TRBJ1-2; TRBD1 matches at 9 bases. The germline V gene encodes CDR1 SQVTM and CDR2 ANQGSEA. The V gene end was trimmed by 5 bases and the J gene end by 3 bases; junction bases not matched to a gene: 7. The CDR3 has 14 amino acids. CDR3 DNA: TGCAGCGTTCCCACAGGGGGCGCGTACTATGGCTACACCTTC. Translating gives CSVPTGGAYYGYTF.

The chain has TRBV13 and TRBJ1-2; maybe TRBD1 (6 bases). The germline V gene encodes CDR1 PRHDT and CDR2 FYEKMQ (reference sequence). The CDR3 extends over 15 amino acids. Trimming cost V 0 bases and J 3 bases, with 11 bases left between them. In DNA, the CDR3 is TGTGCCAGCAGCTTAGGTGTCAGGGGTCACTATGGCTACACCTTC. Protein product: CASSLGVRGHYGYTF.

This clone was recorded a few times. This chain connects TRBV5-6 to TRBJ1-5, with D uncertain. There are 13 residues in the CDR3. Germline V CDR1 and CDR2: SGHDT, YYEEEE. The germline V and J ends were trimmed by 4 bases and 7 bases, with 12 bases remaining between them. This chain's CDR3 is CASSRHMEQPQHF. As DNA, the CDR3 is TGTGCCAGCAGCCGCCATATGGAGCAGCCCCAGCATTTT.

In its sample, this clone was seen a few times. The chain joins TRBV11-2 to TRBJ2-7; 7 positions match TRBD2. Germline V gene lookup returns CDR1 SGHAT and CDR2 FQNNGV. This CDR3 has 14 amino acids. V dropped 5 bases and J dropped 2; count of bases not matched to a gene: 6. CDR3: CASSPGGFAYEQYF. The CDR3 DNA reads TGTGCCAGCAGCCCCGGGGGGTTCGCCTACGAGCAGTACTTC. The whole variable domain, filled in from reference TRBV11-2 and TRBJ2-7, reads EAGVAQSPRYKIIEKRQSVAFWCNPISGHATLYWYQQILGQGPKLLIQFQNNGVVDDSQLPKDRFSAERLKGVDSTLKIQPAKLEDSAVYLCASSPGGFAYEQYFGPGTRLTVT.

This clone was seen more than once but under ten times. The rearrangement uses TRBV9 and TRBJ2-5; 10 bases are shared with TRBD1. This CDR3 is built from 17 residues. Trimming removed 4 bases from V and 5 bases from J; junction bases left unmatched: 14. CDR1 and CDR2 (germline): SGDLS, YYNGEE. CDR3 amino acids: CASSLRGGQGFGETQYF. The CDR3 region has the DNA TGTGCCAGCAGCCTTAGAGGGGGACAGGGGTTTGGGGAGACCCAGTACTTC.

The chain combines TRBV13 with TRBJ2-5, with TRBD2 as a possible D gene (6 bases). V lost 1 base, J lost 4 bases, and 10 bases lay in between. Germline CDR1 reads PRHDT; CDR2 reads FYEKMQ (reference sequence). This CDR3 has 14 amino acids. The chain's CDR3 is CASSLEGSGETQYF. CDR3 nucleotides: TGTGCCAGCAGCTTAGAAGGTAGCGGAGAGACCCAGTACTTC.

The chain links TRBV7-2 to TRBJ2-3; 7 bases are a match to TRBD2. V gave up 3 bases and J gave up 4 bases; unmatched junction bases: 4. Looked up from germline, CDR1 is SGHTA and CDR2 is FQGNSA. This CDR3 comprises 14 residues. DNA of the CDR3: TGTGCCAGCAGCTTGATGACTAGCTCAGATACGCAGTATTTT. Protein product: CASSLMTSSDTQYF.

This clone turned up a few times. This chain uses TRBV5-1 with TRBJ1-2; D is unclear. V lost 3 bases to trimming and J lost 8 bases, with 8 bases between them. The V gene's germline CDR1 is SGHRS and CDR2 YFSETQ. This CDR3 spans 11 amino acids. In DNA, the CDR3 is TGCGCCAGCAGCTCCCCGCGGGGCTACACCTTC. Translation: CASSSPRGYTF.

This chain connects TRBV30 to TRBJ1-6; a possible D gene is TRBD1 (5 bases). Germline CDR1 and CDR2: GTSNPN and SVGIG (reference sequence). V was cut by 3 bases and J by 10 bases, with 13 bases left in between. This CDR3 has 13 amino acids. The CDR3 spells CAWRGASRSPLHF. The CDR3 DNA follows: TGTGCCTGGAGAGGGGCCTCGAGGTCACCCCTCCACTTT.

The chain uses TRBV4-2 and TRBJ2-1; 7 bases line up with TRBD1. The CDR3 contains 15 residues. V shed 2 bases, J shed 10 bases, and the junction held 11 bases outside the gene matches. Germline V gene lookup returns CDR1 LGHNA and CDR2 YNFKEQ. The CDR3: CASSQKRDSLGEQFF. CDR3 DNA sequence: TGTGCCAGCAGCCAAAAACGGGACAGCTTAGGAGAGCAGTTCTTC.

The table lists this clone with a few counts. This chain uses TRBV29-1 with TRBJ1-5; D is possibly TRBD1 (5 bases). The germline V and J ends were trimmed by 6 bases and 9 bases, with 15 bases remaining between them. Looked up from germline, CDR1 is SQVTM and CDR2 is ANQGSEA. The CDR3 covers 12 residues. The CDR3 coding sequence is TGCAGCGTGACGGTAGTCGGGGGGCCCCAGCATTTT. Its translation: CSVTVVGGPQHF.

The chain recombines TRBV25-1 with TRBJ2-3; D gene uncertain. The ends were cut back, 6 bases at V and 2 bases at J, with 3 bases in the middle. The CDR3 covers 11 residues. Germline V gene data show CDR1 as MGHDK and CDR2 as SYGVNS. This chain's CDR3 is CASRYTDTQYF. For the CDR3, the DNA is TGTGCCAGCAGATACACAGATACGCAGTATTTT.